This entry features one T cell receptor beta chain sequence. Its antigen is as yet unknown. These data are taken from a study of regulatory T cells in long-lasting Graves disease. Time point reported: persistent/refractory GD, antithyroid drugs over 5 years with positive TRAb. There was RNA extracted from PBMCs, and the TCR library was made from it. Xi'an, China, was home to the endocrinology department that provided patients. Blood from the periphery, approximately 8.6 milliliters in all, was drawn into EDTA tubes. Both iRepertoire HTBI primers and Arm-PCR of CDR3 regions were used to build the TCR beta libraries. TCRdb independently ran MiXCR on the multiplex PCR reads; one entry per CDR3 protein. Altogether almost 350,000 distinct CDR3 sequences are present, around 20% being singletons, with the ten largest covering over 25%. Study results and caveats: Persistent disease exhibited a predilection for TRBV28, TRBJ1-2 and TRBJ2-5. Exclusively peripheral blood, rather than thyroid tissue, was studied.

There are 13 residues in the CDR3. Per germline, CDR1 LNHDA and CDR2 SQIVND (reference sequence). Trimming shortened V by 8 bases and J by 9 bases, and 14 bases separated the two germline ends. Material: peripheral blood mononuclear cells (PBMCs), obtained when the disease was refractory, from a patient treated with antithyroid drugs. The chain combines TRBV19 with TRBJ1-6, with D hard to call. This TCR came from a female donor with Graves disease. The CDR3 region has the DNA TGTGCCAGTGGGGTGGGCCTAGGTTCACCCCTCCACTTT. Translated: CASGVGLGSPLHF.